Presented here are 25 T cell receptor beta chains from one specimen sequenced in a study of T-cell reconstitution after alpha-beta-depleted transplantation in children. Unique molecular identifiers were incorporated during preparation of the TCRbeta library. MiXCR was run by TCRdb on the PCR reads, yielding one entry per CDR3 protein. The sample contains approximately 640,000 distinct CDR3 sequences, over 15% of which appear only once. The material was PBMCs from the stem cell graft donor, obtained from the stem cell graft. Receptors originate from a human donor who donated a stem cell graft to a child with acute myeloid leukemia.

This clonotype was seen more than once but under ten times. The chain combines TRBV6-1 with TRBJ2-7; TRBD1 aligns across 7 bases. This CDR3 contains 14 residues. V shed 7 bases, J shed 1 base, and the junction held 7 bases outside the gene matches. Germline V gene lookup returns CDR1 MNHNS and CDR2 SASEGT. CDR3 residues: CASNPQGQSYEQYF. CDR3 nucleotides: TGTGCCAGCAACCCACAGGGGCAATCCTACGAGCAGTACTTC.

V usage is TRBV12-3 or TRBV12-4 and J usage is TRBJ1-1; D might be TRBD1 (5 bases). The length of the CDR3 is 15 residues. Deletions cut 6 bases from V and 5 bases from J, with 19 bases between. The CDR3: CASRNGLNRGTEAFF. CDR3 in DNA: TGTGCCAGCAGAAACGGCCTAAATCGGGGGACTGAAGCTTTCTTT.

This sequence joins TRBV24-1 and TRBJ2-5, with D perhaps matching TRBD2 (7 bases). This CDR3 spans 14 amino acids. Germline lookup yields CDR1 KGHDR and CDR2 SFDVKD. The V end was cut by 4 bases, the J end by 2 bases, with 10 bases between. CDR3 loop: CATSDKGGQETQYF. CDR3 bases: TGTGCCACCAGTGACAAGGGGGGGCAAGAGACCCAGTACTTC.

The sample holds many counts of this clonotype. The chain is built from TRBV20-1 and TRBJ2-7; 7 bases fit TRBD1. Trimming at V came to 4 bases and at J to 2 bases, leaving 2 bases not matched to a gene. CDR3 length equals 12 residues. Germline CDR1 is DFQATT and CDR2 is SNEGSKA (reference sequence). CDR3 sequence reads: CSAKGQTYEQYV. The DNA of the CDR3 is TGCAGTGCTAAGGGACAGACCTACGAGCAGTACGTC.

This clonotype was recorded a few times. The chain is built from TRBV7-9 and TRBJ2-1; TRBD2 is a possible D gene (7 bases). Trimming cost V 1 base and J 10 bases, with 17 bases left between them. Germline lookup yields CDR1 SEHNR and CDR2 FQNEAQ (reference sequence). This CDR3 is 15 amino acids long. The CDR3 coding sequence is TGTGCCAGCAGCTTAGGGGGGGGGCCCAAGGGCGAGCAGTTCTTC. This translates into CASSLGGGPKGEQFF.

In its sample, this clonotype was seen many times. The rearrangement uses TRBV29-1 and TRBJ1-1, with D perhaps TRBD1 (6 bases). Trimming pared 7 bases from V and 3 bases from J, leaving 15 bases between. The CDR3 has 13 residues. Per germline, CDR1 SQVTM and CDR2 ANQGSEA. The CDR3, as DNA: TGCAGCGCTCGGACAGCCACGGACACTGAAGCTTTCTTT. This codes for CSARTATDTEAFF.

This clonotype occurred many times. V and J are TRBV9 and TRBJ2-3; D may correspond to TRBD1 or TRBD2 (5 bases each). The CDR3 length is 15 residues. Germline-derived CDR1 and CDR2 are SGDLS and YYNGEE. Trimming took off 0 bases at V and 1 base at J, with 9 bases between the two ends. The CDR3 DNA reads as TGTGCCAGCAGCGTAGAGGGGCGGGGCACAGATACGCAGTATTTT. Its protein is CASSVEGRGTDTQYF.

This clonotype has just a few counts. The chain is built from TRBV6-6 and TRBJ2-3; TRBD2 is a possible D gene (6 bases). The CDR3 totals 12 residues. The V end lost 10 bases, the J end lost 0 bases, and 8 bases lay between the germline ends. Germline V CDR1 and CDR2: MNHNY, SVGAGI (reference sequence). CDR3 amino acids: CAIGTSTDTQYF. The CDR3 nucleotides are TGTGCCATCGGGACTAGCACAGATACGCAGTATTTT.

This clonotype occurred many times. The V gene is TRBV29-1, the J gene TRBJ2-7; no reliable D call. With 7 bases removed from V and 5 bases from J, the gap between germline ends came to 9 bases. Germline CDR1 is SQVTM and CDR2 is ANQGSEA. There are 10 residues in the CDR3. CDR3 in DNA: TGCAGCGCAATACTCGACGAGCAGTACTTC. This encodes CSAILDEQYF.

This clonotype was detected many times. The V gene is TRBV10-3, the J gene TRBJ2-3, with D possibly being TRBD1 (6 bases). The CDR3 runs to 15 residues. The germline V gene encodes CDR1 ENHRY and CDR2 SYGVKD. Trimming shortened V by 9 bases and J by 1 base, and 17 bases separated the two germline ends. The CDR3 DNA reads TGTGCCATTGCCGCCTTCACAGGGCGCACAGATACGCAGTATTTT. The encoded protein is CAIAAFTGRTDTQYF.

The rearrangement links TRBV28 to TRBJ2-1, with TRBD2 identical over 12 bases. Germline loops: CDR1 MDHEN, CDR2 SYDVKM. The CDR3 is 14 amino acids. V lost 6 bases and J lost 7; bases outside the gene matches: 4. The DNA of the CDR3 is TGTGCCAGCAGGCTAGCGGGGGGGCATAATGAGCAGTTCTTC. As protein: CASRLAGGHNEQFF.

CDR3 amino acids: CASSTGTGREKLFF. DNA of the CDR3: TGTGCCAGCAGTACCGGGACAGGGCGTGAAAAACTGTTTTTT. The chain carries TRBV27 and TRBJ1-4; 9 bases agree with TRBD1. CDR3 length: 14 residues. Germline trimming cut 5 bases from V and 7 bases from J; bases unmatched to any gene: 5. Germline V gives CDR1 MNHEY, CDR2 SMNVEV (reference sequence).

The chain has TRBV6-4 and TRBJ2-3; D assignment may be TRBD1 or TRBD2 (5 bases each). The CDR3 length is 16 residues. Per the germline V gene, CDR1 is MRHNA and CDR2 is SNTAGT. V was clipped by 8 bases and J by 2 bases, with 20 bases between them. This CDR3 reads CASRRGDHEITDTQYF. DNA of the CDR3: TGTGCCAGCCGAAGAGGGGATCACGAAATCACAGATACGCAGTATTTT.

The CDR3 region is CASSYIDRVETQYF. DNA of the CDR3: TGTGCCAGCAGTTACATCGACAGGGTGGAGACCCAGTACTTC. The chain uses TRBV6-5 and TRBJ2-5; 7 positions agree with TRBD1. The germline V gene has CDR1 MNHEY and CDR2 SVGAGI. The CDR3 is 14 amino acids. V was clipped by 2 bases and J by 5 bases; unmatched bases: 5.

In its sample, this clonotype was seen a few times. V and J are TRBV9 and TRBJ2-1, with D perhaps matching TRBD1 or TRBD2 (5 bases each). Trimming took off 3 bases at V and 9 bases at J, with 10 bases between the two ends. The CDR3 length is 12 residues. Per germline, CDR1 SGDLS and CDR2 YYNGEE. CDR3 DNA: TGTGCCAGCAGCGAGGGGAGCAGTGAGCAGTTCTTC. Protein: CASSEGSSEQFF.

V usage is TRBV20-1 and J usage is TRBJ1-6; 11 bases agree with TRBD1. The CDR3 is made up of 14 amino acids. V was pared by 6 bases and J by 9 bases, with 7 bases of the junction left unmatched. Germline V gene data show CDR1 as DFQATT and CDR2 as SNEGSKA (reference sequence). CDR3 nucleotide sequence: TGCAGTGCGCATCCGGGACAGGGGGTTTCACCCCTCCACTTT. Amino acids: CSAHPGQGVSPLHF.

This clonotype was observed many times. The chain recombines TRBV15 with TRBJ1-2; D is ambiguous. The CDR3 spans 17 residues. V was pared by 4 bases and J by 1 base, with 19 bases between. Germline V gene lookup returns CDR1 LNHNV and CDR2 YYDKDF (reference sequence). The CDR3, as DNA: TGTGCCACCAGCACCTACCTAATTCAGACATTTAACTATGGCTACACCTTC. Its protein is CATSTYLIQTFNYGYTF.

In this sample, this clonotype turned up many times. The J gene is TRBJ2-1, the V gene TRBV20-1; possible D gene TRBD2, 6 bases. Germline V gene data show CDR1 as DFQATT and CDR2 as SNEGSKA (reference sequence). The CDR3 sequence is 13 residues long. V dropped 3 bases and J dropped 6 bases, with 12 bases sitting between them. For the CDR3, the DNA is TGCAGTGCTAGGGGAGGCGTCAGCAATGAGCAGTTCTTC. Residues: CSARGGVSNEQFF.

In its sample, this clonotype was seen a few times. The CDR3 DNA is TGTGCCAGCAGCTTAGTTCCTTTGACGGAAAACACTGAAGCTTTCTTT. This encodes CASSLVPLTENTEAFF. V is TRBV7-2 and J is TRBJ1-1, with D uncertain. The V gene's germline CDR1 is SGHTA and CDR2 FQGNSA. V lost 1 base and J 2 bases, leaving 14 bases between the germline ends. This CDR3 is built from 16 residues.

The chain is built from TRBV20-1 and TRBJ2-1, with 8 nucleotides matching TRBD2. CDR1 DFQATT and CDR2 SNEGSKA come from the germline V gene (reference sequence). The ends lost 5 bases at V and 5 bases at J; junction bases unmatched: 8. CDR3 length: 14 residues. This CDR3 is CSAPPGGAHNEQFF. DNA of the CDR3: TGCAGTGCTCCTCCGGGGGGGGCGCACAATGAGCAGTTCTTC.

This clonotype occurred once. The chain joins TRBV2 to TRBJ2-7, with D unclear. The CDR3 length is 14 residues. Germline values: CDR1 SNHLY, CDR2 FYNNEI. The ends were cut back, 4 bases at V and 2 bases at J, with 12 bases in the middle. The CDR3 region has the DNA TGTGCCAGCAGTGGGGATGGACGGACCTACGAGCAGTACTTC. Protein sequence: CASSGDGRTYEQYF.

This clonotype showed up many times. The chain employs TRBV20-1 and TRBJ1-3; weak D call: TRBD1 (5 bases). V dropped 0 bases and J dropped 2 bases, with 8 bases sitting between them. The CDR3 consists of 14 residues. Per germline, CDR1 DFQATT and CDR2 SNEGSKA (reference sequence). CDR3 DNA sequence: TGCAGTGCTAGAGAAGGGGTCGCTGGAAACACCATATATTTT. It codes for CSAREGVAGNTIYF.

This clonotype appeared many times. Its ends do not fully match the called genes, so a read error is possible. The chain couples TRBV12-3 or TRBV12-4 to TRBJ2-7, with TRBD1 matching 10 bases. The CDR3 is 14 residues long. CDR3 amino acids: CASSFSSTGGLGDF. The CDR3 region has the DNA TGTGCCAGCAGTTTTAGCTCGACAGGGGGCTTGGGAGACTTC.

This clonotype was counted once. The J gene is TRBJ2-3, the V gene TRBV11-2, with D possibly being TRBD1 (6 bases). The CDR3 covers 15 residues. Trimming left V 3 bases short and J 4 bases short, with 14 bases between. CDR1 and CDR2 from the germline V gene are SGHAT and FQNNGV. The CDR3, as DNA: TGTGCCAGCAGCTTCACCTGGGGGCATGCAGATACGCAGTATTTT. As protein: CASSFTWGHADTQYF.

Here the CDR3 DNA reads TGTGCCAGCAGTTTATTACAGAAGAACACTGAAGCTTTCTTT. It yields the protein CASSLLQKNTEAFF. The chain combines TRBV28 with TRBJ1-1; no definite D call. Germline V gene sequence: CDR1 MDHEN, CDR2 SYDVKM. V was clipped by 1 base and J by 1 base, with 7 bases between them. The CDR3 runs to 14 residues.